This T cell receptor (beta chain) was profiled in a study of beta chain features in type 1 diabetes. Sequenced material consisted of expressed TCRB transcripts (all of the isolated RNA was reverse transcribed). The table came from immunoSEQ multiplex PCR; TCRdb's copy has only in-frame clones and leaves some out. The sample lists 150,000 or so clones, roughly 10% occurring once. The V end was cut by 7 bases, the J end by 4 bases, with 16 bases between. Germline loops: CDR1 MDHEN, CDR2 SYDVKM. The length of the CDR3 is 14 residues. This clone was detected a few times. Sequenced material: central memory CD4+ T cells from blood. The origin of this receptor is a man in his late teens or twenties in good health. The chain recombines TRBV28 with TRBJ1-1; perhaps TRBD1 as D (6 bases). The DNA for the CDR3 is TGTGCCAGCATTAGTCCGGGGGCGGCCACTGAAGCTTTCTTT. Its protein product is CASISPGAATEAFF.